These T cell receptor beta chains were read from a single sample in a study of post-analysis software for immune sequencing data. TCRdb redid the calling of the PCR reads with MiXCR, one entry per CDR3 protein. Of about 540,000 distinct CDR3 sequences listed, around 31% were seen once; the top ten hold around 6%. The sequenced sample was blood. The receptor set was obtained from a girl under 18 with multiple sclerosis. Each CDR3 is given with its conserved first and last residue. Fields, in order: J gene, V gene, clone size, D gene, CDR3 protein, CDR3 DNA. D genes are given only for firm matches. The size of a clone is reported for some rows only, either as once, few or many, or as a class for expanded clones.

j_gene: TRBJ2-7
v_gene: TRBV20-1
abundance: few
d_gene: TRBD2
CDR3aa: CSARQPGLAGPNEQYF
CDR3nt: TGCAGTGCTAGACAACCGGGACTAGCAGGGCCTAACGAGCAGTACTTC

j_gene: TRBJ1-1
v_gene: TRBV20-1
abundance: few
d_gene: TRBD1
CDR3aa: CSARGPTGWYRAEAFF
CDR3nt: TGCAGTGCTAGAGGGCCGACAGGGTGGTATAGAGCTGAAGCTTTCTTT

j_gene: TRBJ1-1
v_gene: TRBV9
abundance: NA
d_gene: NA
CDR3aa: CASSVRMNTEAFF
CDR3nt: TGTGCCAGCAGCGTCCGAATGAACACTGAAGCTTTCTTT

j_gene: TRBJ1-6
v_gene: TRBV20-1
abundance: few
d_gene: NA
CDR3aa: CSASDDGSPLHF
CDR3nt: TGCAGTGCTAGTGACGATGGGTCACCCCTCCACTTT

j_gene: TRBJ2-1
v_gene: TRBV10-1
abundance: few
d_gene: TRBD2
CDR3aa: CASSDRGGVDEQFF
CDR3nt: TGCGCCAGCAGTGACCGGGGGGGTGTCGATGAGCAGTTCTTC

j_gene: TRBJ2-1
v_gene: TRBV7-3
abundance: NA
d_gene: TRBD2
CDR3aa: CASSYLAGGHEQFF
CDR3nt: TGTGCCAGCAGCTATCTAGCGGGGGGGCACGAGCAGTTCTTC

j_gene: TRBJ2-5
v_gene: TRBV29-1
abundance: many
d_gene: NA
CDR3aa: CSVVRTQETQYF
CDR3nt: TGCAGCGTTGTAAGGACCCAAGAGACCCAGTACTTC

j_gene: TRBJ2-1
v_gene: TRBV7-6
abundance: NA
d_gene: NA
CDR3aa: CASSLGAGFRNEQFF
CDR3nt: TGTGCCAGCAGCTTAGGCGCCGGGTTTAGGAATGAGCAGTTCTTC

j_gene: TRBJ2-3
v_gene: TRBV18
abundance: NA
d_gene: NA
CDR3aa: CASSSGGMSADTQYF
CDR3nt: TGTGCCAGCTCATCGGGTGGGATGAGCGCAGATACGCAGTATTTT

j_gene: TRBJ1-2
v_gene: TRBV10-2
abundance: many
d_gene: TRBD1
CDR3aa: CASSAGTDYGYTF
CDR3nt: TGCGCCAGCAGTGCAGGGACAGATTATGGCTACACCTTC

j_gene: TRBJ1-2
v_gene: TRBV5-8
abundance: NA
d_gene: TRBD1
CDR3aa: CASSRADRVGYGYTF
CDR3nt: TGTGCCAGCAGCCGGGCGGACAGGGTTGGCTATGGCTACACCTTC

j_gene: TRBJ2-3
v_gene: TRBV7-2
abundance: few
d_gene: TRBD2
CDR3aa: CASSFPLAGSTDTQYF
CDR3nt: TGTGCCAGCAGCTTCCCTTTAGCGGGGAGCACAGATACGCAGTATTTT

j_gene: TRBJ2-5
v_gene: TRBV6-5
abundance: NA
d_gene: NA
CDR3aa: CASSYSVEGGARETQYF
CDR3nt: TGTGCCAGCAGTTACTCGGTGGAAGGGGGGGCCAGAGAGACCCAGTACTTC

j_gene: TRBJ2-3
v_gene: TRBV20-1
abundance: NA
d_gene: TRBD1
CDR3aa: CSAPTGGDTQYF
CDR3nt: TGCAGTGCTCCCACAGGGGGAGATACGCAGTATTTT

j_gene: TRBJ1-1
v_gene: TRBV6-5
abundance: NA
d_gene: NA
CDR3aa: CASSYSIVGVGAKTEAFF
CDR3nt: TGTGCCAGCAGTTACTCTATCGTTGGGGTCGGGGCAAAGACTGAAGCTTTCTTT

j_gene: TRBJ2-1
v_gene: TRBV7-3
abundance: few
d_gene: TRBD2
CDR3aa: CASSLWSSGSYNEQFF
CDR3nt: TGTGCCAGCAGCTTATGGTCTAGCGGATCCTACAATGAGCAGTTCTTC

j_gene: TRBJ1-1
v_gene: TRBV5-1
abundance: NA
d_gene: TRBD1
CDR3aa: CASSLGTGAGTEAFF
CDR3nt: TGCGCCAGCAGCTTGGGCACAGGGGCGGGCACTGAAGCTTTCTTT

j_gene: TRBJ2-1
v_gene: TRBV7-9
abundance: few
d_gene: NA
CDR3aa: CASTPPYAGDYNEQFF
CDR3nt: TGTGCCAGCACTCCCCCTTACGCAGGCGATTACAATGAGCAGTTCTTC

j_gene: TRBJ2-7
v_gene: TRBV4-1
abundance: few
d_gene: TRBD2
CDR3aa: CASSQRGLAGDHEQYF
CDR3nt: TGCGCCAGCAGCCAAAGGGGACTAGCGGGGGACCACGAGCAGTACTTC

j_gene: TRBJ2-3
v_gene: TRBV6-6
abundance: NA
d_gene: NA
CDR3aa: CASKGLDAADTQYF
CDR3nt: TGTGCCAGCAAAGGATTGGATGCGGCAGATACGCAGTATTTT

j_gene: TRBJ2-7
v_gene: TRBV5-1
abundance: NA
d_gene: NA
CDR3aa: CASRLIAASSYEQYF
CDR3nt: TGCGCCAGCAGATTGATAGCGGCCAGCAGCTACGAGCAGTACTTC

j_gene: TRBJ1-2
v_gene: TRBV5-1
abundance: few
d_gene: NA
CDR3aa: CASSERAGYGYTF
CDR3nt: TGCGCCAGCAGCGAGAGAGCGGGGTATGGCTACACCTTC

j_gene: TRBJ2-7
v_gene: TRBV6-2/TRBV6-3
abundance: NA
d_gene: TRBD1
CDR3aa: CASRPGTGGFYEQYF
CDR3nt: TGTGCCAGCAGGCCCGGGACAGGGGGCTTCTACGAGCAGTACTTC

j_gene: TRBJ1-2
v_gene: TRBV24-1
abundance: few
d_gene: NA
CDR3aa: CATYDSDYGYTF
CDR3nt: TGTGCCACTTATGACAGTGACTATGGCTACACCTTC

j_gene: TRBJ1-2
v_gene: TRBV19
abundance: NA
d_gene: NA
CDR3aa: CASTSRGLNYGYTF
CDR3nt: TGTGCCAGTACCTCAAGGGGCCTCAACTATGGCTACACCTTC

j_gene: TRBJ1-5
v_gene: TRBV6-1
abundance: NA
d_gene: TRBD1
CDR3aa: CASSFNSGQGNQPQHF
CDR3nt: TGTGCCAGCAGCTTTAACTCGGGACAGGGGAATCAGCCCCAGCATTTT

j_gene: TRBJ1-2
v_gene: TRBV6-5
abundance: few
d_gene: TRBD1
CDR3aa: CASSPRGTGIGGYTF
CDR3nt: TGTGCCAGCAGCCCAAGGGGGACAGGGATAGGTGGCTACACCTTC

j_gene: TRBJ1-1
v_gene: TRBV27
abundance: NA
d_gene: NA
CDR3aa: CASSFRAGAMNTEAFF
CDR3nt: TGTGCCAGCAGTTTTAGGGCAGGAGCCATGAACACTGAAGCTTTCTTT

j_gene: TRBJ2-1
v_gene: TRBV5-1
abundance: NA
d_gene: NA
CDR3aa: CASSFNGGPNEQFF
CDR3nt: TGCGCCAGCAGCTTCAACGGGGGCCCCAATGAGCAGTTCTTC

j_gene: TRBJ1-2
v_gene: TRBV2
abundance: NA
d_gene: TRBD1
CDR3aa: CASSGGQDYGYTF
CDR3nt: TGTGCCAGCAGTGGAGGACAGGACTATGGCTACACCTTC

j_gene: TRBJ2-1
v_gene: TRBV7-9
abundance: NA
d_gene: NA
CDR3aa: CATSLVGARSGENNEQFF
CDR3nt: TGTGCCACCAGCTTAGTGGGGGCGCGGTCCGGGGAAAACAATGAGCAGTTCTTC

j_gene: TRBJ2-7
v_gene: TRBV10-2
abundance: NA
d_gene: NA
CDR3aa: CASTPWDTSSYNEQYF
CDR3nt: TGCGCCAGCACCCCATGGGACACCAGCTCCTACAATGAGCAGTACTTC

j_gene: TRBJ2-7
v_gene: TRBV4-1
abundance: NA
d_gene: TRBD2
CDR3aa: CASSQDSERGLYEQYF
CDR3nt: TGCGCCAGCAGCCAAGATTCTGAGCGGGGCCTTTACGAGCAGTACTTC

j_gene: TRBJ1-2
v_gene: TRBV5-1
abundance: NA
d_gene: NA
CDR3aa: CASSLALTLANYGYTF
CDR3nt: TGCGCCAGCAGCTTGGCTCTCACACTTGCTAACTATGGCTACACCTTC

j_gene: TRBJ1-1
v_gene: TRBV7-6
abundance: few
d_gene: TRBD1
CDR3aa: CASSSWTGEMNTEAFF
CDR3nt: TGTGCCAGCAGCTCCTGGACAGGGGAGATGAACACTGAAGCTTTCTTT

j_gene: TRBJ2-5
v_gene: TRBV5-1
abundance: few
d_gene: TRBD1
CDR3aa: CASSLWGTGIQETQYF
CDR3nt: TGCGCCAGCAGCTTGTGGGGGACAGGTATACAAGAGACCCAGTACTTC

j_gene: TRBJ2-1
v_gene: TRBV28
abundance: NA
d_gene: TRBD2
CDR3aa: CASSLPGGRNYNEQFF
CDR3nt: TGTGCCAGCAGTTTACCGGGGGGGCGGAACTACAATGAGCAGTTCTTC

j_gene: TRBJ1-2
v_gene: TRBV5-1
abundance: NA
d_gene: TRBD1
CDR3aa: CASSPRGQGLSDGYTF
CDR3nt: TGCGCCAGCAGCCCGAGAGGACAGGGACTTTCGGATGGCTACACCTTC

j_gene: TRBJ2-3
v_gene: TRBV15
abundance: many
d_gene: NA
CDR3aa: CATSSTDTQYF
CDR3nt: TGTGCCACCAGCAGCACAGATACGCAGTATTTT

j_gene: TRBJ2-5
v_gene: TRBV10-3
abundance: NA
d_gene: TRBD2
CDR3aa: CAGRTSPQETQYF
CDR3nt: TGTGCCGGGCGGACTAGCCCCCAAGAGACCCAGTACTTC

j_gene: TRBJ1-2
v_gene: TRBV7-9
abundance: NA
d_gene: TRBD1
CDR3aa: CASSDPGQGAEVNYGYTF
CDR3nt: TGTGCCAGCAGCGACCCGGGACAGGGGGCAGAAGTAAACTATGGCTACACCTTC

j_gene: TRBJ1-2
v_gene: TRBV28
abundance: few
d_gene: NA
CDR3aa: CASSLDRRGYGYTF
CDR3nt: TGTGCCAGCAGTTTGGACAGAAGGGGGTATGGCTACACCTTC

j_gene: TRBJ2-5
v_gene: TRBV3-1
abundance: few
d_gene: NA
CDR3aa: CASSPRASKETQYF
CDR3nt: TGTGCCAGCAGCCCCCGGGCGAGTAAAGAGACCCAGTACTTC

j_gene: TRBJ2-7
v_gene: TRBV3-1
abundance: NA
d_gene: NA
CDR3aa: CASRSSYEQYF
CDR3nt: TGTGCCAGCAGAAGCTCCTACGAGCAGTACTTC